Included here is one T cell receptor (beta chain) sequence, with context. This sample is drawn from a study of T cells after yellow fever vaccination. The length of the CDR3 is 12 residues. The V gene lost 4 bases and the J gene lost 5 bases, with 8 bases spanning the gap. UMIs and a universal primer site were added when TCR cDNA was made by 5'RACE template switching. Each CDR3 protein is one row after TCRdb ran MiXCR on the 5' RACE reads. The sample comprises 450,000 to 550,000 distinct CDR3 sequences, about a fifth of which are singletons, and roughly a sixth rests with the top ten. The receptor was isolated from a man younger than 30 who received the YFV17D yellow fever vaccine. This specimen consisted of PBMCs, obtained about 20 days after the first yellow fever vaccination. V usage is TRBV12-3 or TRBV12-4 and J usage is TRBJ1-1; D is undetermined. The DNA of the CDR3 is TGTGCCAGCAGTTCGGAAGAGACTGAAGCTTTCTTT. Protein: CASSSEETEAFF.